This record concerns one T cell receptor beta chain sequence. The antigen is undetermined. The sample belongs to a study of blood T cells in healthy people across ages. Then a second PCR, running roughly 7 to 11 cycles, was carried out with a sample-barcoded 5' primer and a J-beta primer mix. MiXCR, run by TCRdb on the 5' RACE reads, gives a single entry per CDR3 protein. This table has approximately 780,000 distinct CDR3 sequences, 20% to 30% appearing once. Findings and caveats of the study: Conclusively comparing naive with antigen-experienced cells was impossible with unsorted PBMCs.

This CDR3 has 15 residues. With 3 bases removed from V and 5 bases from J, the gap between germline ends came to 17 bases. CDR1 and CDR2 from the germline V gene are KGHSH and LQKENI. This same sample was also part of a study on T cells of mothers and their children. This second study says: Material was donated by three healthy Caucasian mothers and their six children. All extracted RNA went into cDNA synthesis, 1.5 ug per 15 ul.

The genes are TRBV18 and TRBJ2-7; D possibly uses TRBD1 or TRBD2 (5 bases each). The sample was blood. The origin of this receptor is a boy younger than 18 in good health. The CDR3 DNA sequence: TGTGCCAGCTCACCTGAAGGGACCCCCGGGCACGAGCAGTACTTC. This encodes CASSPEGTPGHEQYF. The whole variable domain, filled in from reference TRBV18 and TRBJ2-7, reads NAGVMQNPRHLVRRRGQEARLRCSPMKGHSHVYWYRQLPEEGLKFMVYLQKENIIDESGMPKERFSAEFPKEGPSILRIQQVVRGDSAAYFCASSPEGTPGHEQYFGPGTRLTVT.